One and the same sample provided the 7 T cell receptor beta chains below, sequenced in a study of shared clonotypes between healthy human individuals. The assay was immunoSEQ multiplex PCR, and TCRdb's table has in-frame clones only and misses some. In the table there are about 2.3 million clones, around 90% of which are singletons. Sequenced sample: naive CD4+ T cells from PBMCs. Stated subset: CD45RA+ positively selected. These receptors were obtained from a man younger than 35 in good health. Some clones in this sample may be carry-over from other donors' samples.

The chain uses TRBV6-5 and TRBJ1-1; 8 bases map to TRBD1. This CDR3 comprises 14 residues. V gave up 6 bases and J gave up 0 bases; unmatched junction bases: 3. Germline-derived CDR1 and CDR2 are MNHEY and SVGAGI. CDR3 residues: CASSRTGLNTEAFF. The CDR3 region has the DNA TGTGCCAGCAGCCGGACAGGGTTGAACACTGAAGCTTTCTTT.

V usage is TRBV5-1 and J usage is TRBJ2-1, with D possibly matching TRBD2 (7 bases). Germline values: CDR1 SGHRS, CDR2 YFSETQ. This CDR3 comprises 17 residues. The V end was cut by 4 bases, the J end by 4 bases, with 21 bases between. The CDR3 here is CASSLRGAGSSYNEQFF. CDR3 sequence (DNA): TGCGCCAGCAGCCTCCGGGGGGCGGGGAGCTCGTACAATGAGCAGTTCTTC.

The chain combines TRBV4-1 with TRBJ2-1, with 7 positions matching TRBD2. Losses at the gene ends were 4 bases for V and 7 bases for J; bases not matched to a gene: 10. This CDR3 has 15 amino acids. Germline V gene sequence: CDR1 MGHRA, CDR2 YSYEKL. This CDR3 reads CASSRIGLGGNEQFF. CDR3 coding DNA: TGCGCCAGCAGCCGAATTGGACTAGGAGGGAATGAGCAGTTCTTC.

The rearrangement links TRBV7-3 to TRBJ2-7, with D uncertain. CDR3 size: 11 residues. Trimming took off 4 bases at V and 6 bases at J, with 7 bases between the two ends. Per germline, CDR1 SGHTA and CDR2 FQGTGA. The CDR3 protein is CASSSSGEQYF. The CDR3 DNA reads as TGTGCCAGCAGCTCCTCAGGCGAGCAGTACTTC.

This clone was detected once. The junction departs from germline at one end; a sequencing error may be responsible. The chain employs TRBV7-9 and TRBJ1-1; no reliable D call. CDR1 and CDR2 from the germline V gene are SEHNR and FQNEAQ (reference sequence). The CDR3 has 13 amino acids. CDR3 loop: CAGSFTANTEAFF. The CDR3 DNA sequence: TGTGCCGGCAGCTTTACTGCGAACACTGAAGCTTTCTTT.

The table lists this clone with a count of one. V is TRBV7-3 and J is TRBJ1-1; the D is unclear. Germline V gene data show CDR1 as SGHTA and CDR2 as FQGTGA. With 2 bases removed from V and 1 base from J, the gap between germline ends came to 8 bases. The CDR3 loop spans 14 amino acids. CDR3 residues: CASSLGRSNTEAFF. The CDR3 DNA is TGTGCCAGCAGCTTAGGCAGGTCGAACACTGAAGCTTTCTTT.

The J gene is TRBJ2-7, the V gene TRBV2; D remains ambiguous. CDR1 and CDR2 from the germline V gene are SNHLY and FYNNEI. There are 13 residues in the CDR3. Trimming cost V 6 bases and J 2 bases, with 11 bases left between them. The CDR3 sequence: CASSGRVPYEQYF. The CDR3 DNA follows: TGTGCCAGCAGCGGACGGGTCCCCTACGAGCAGTACTTC.